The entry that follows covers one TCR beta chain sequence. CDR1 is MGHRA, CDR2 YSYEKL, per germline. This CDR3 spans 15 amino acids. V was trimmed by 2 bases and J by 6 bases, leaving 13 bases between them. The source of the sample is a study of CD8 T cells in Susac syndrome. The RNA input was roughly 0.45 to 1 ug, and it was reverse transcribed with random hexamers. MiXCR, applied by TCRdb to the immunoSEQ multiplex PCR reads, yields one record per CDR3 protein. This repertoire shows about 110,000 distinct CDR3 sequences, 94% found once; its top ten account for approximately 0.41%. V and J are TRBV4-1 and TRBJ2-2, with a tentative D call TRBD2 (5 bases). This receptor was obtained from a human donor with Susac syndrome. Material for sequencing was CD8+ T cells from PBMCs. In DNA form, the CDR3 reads TGCGCCAGCAGCCAATTTGAGGGTGTGCCCGGGGAGCTGTTTTTT. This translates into CASSQFEGVPGELFF.